This is a list of T cell receptor beta chains from one sample in a study of T cell responses to AZD1222 COVID-19 vaccine. The repertoire was sequenced with immunoSEQ multiplex PCR; TCRdb's copy has only in-frame clones and lacks some. The sample lists roughly 100,000 clones, 85% to 90% seen once, with over 35% in the top ten. The sequences come from peripheral blood, collected 28 days after the second AZD1222 dose. Receptor source: an adult who received the AZD1222 COVID-19 vaccine. CDR3s include the opening cysteine and the closing phenylalanine or tryptophan. The order of the fields is clone size, J gene, V gene, D gene, CDR3 length, CDR3 DNA, CDR3 protein. D genes are given only for firm matches. Rows may omit the clone size; those that give it use once, few, many or a size class.

abundance: NA
j_gene: TRBJ1-6
v_gene: TRBV28
d_gene: NA
len: 14
CDR3nt: TGTGCCAGCACCACGGGAATTGGGAATTCACCCCTCCACTTT
CDR3aa: CASTTGIGNSPLHF

abundance: NA
j_gene: TRBJ2-7
v_gene: TRBV15
d_gene: TRBD1
len: 14
CDR3nt: TGTGCCACCAGCAGGGACAGGGGGATGTACGAGCAGTACTTC
CDR3aa: CATSRDRGMYEQYF

abundance: once
j_gene: TRBJ2-3
v_gene: TRBV24-1
d_gene: TRBD1
len: 16
CDR3nt: TGTGCCACCAGTGAACCGGGACAGGGAAGAGCCGATACGCAGTATTTT
CDR3aa: CATSEPGQGRADTQYF

abundance: NA
j_gene: TRBJ1-6
v_gene: TRBV14
d_gene: NA
len: 15
CDR3nt: TGTGCCAGCAGCCCTCTTCACTCCTATAATTCACCCCTCCACTTT
CDR3aa: CASSPLHSYNSPLHF

abundance: NA
j_gene: TRBJ2-6
v_gene: TRBV6-5
d_gene: NA
len: 14
CDR3nt: TGTGCCAGCAGTTATCGGTCTGGGGCCAACGTCCTGACTTTC
CDR3aa: CASSYRSGANVLTF

abundance: NA
j_gene: TRBJ1-1
v_gene: TRBV5-1
d_gene: TRBD1
len: 14
CDR3nt: TGCGCCAGCAGCCTGGGACAGGGCAGCACTGAAGCTTTCTTT
CDR3aa: CASSLGQGSTEAFF

abundance: NA
j_gene: TRBJ1-2
v_gene: TRBV5-1
d_gene: NA
len: 16
CDR3nt: TGCGCCAGCAGCTTGGAAGGTGGGGAGGGCAACTATGGCTACACCTTC
CDR3aa: CASSLEGGEGNYGYTF

abundance: once
j_gene: TRBJ2-1
v_gene: TRBV18
d_gene: TRBD2
len: 17
CDR3nt: TGTGCCAGCTCACCAGGAGCGGGGAGCGGCGGCTACAATGAGCAGTTCTTC
CDR3aa: CASSPGAGSGGYNEQFF

abundance: NA
j_gene: TRBJ1-4
v_gene: TRBV21-1
d_gene: NA
len: 15
CDR3nt: TGTGCCAGCAGCAAAAAGGAGGACAATAATGAGAAACTGTTTTTT
CDR3aa: CASSKKEDNNEKLFF

abundance: NA
j_gene: TRBJ2-3
v_gene: TRBV24-1
d_gene: TRBD2
len: 15
CDR3nt: TGTGCCACCCCGGGGAAGCGGGAGGAGCAAGATACGCAGTATTTT
CDR3aa: CATPGKREEQDTQYF

abundance: NA
j_gene: TRBJ1-1
v_gene: TRBV9
d_gene: NA
len: 14
CDR3nt: TGTGCCAGCAGCGTAGTCAGGGTGGCGACTGAAGCTTTCTTT
CDR3aa: CASSVVRVATEAFF

abundance: NA
j_gene: TRBJ2-3
v_gene: TRBV28
d_gene: NA
len: 15
CDR3nt: TGTGCCAGCACGGGGTTCGGACTCAACACAGATACGCAGTATTTT
CDR3aa: CASTGFGLNTDTQYF

abundance: NA
j_gene: TRBJ2-2
v_gene: TRBV30
d_gene: NA
len: 14
CDR3nt: TGTGCCTGGAGTGTACTATTAGGGGTCGGGGAGCTGTTTTTT
CDR3aa: CAWSVLLGVGELFF

abundance: once
j_gene: TRBJ2-3
v_gene: TRBV7-3
d_gene: TRBD2
len: 15
CDR3nt: TGTGCCAGCAGCCCCCTTAGCGGGGGCACAGATACGCAGTATTTT
CDR3aa: CASSPLSGGTDTQYF

abundance: NA
j_gene: TRBJ2-7
v_gene: TRBV11-2
d_gene: TRBD1
len: 13
CDR3nt: TGTGCCAGCAGCTCCGACAGGGCATCGGGGCAGTACTTC
CDR3aa: CASSSDRASGQYF

abundance: NA
j_gene: TRBJ1-4
v_gene: TRBV4-1
d_gene: NA
len: 14
CDR3nt: TGCGCCAGCAGCCAAGACCAGTATGGGGAAAAACTGTTTTTT
CDR3aa: CASSQDQYGEKLFF

abundance: NA
j_gene: TRBJ2-5
v_gene: TRBV11-1
d_gene: NA
len: 14
CDR3nt: TGTGCCAGCAGCTTACTCGGGAGAACGGAGACCCAGTACTTC
CDR3aa: CASSLLGRTETQYF

abundance: NA
j_gene: TRBJ2-7
v_gene: TRBV29-1
d_gene: NA
len: 11
CDR3nt: TGCAGCGTTGAAAACTCCTACGAGCAGTACTTC
CDR3aa: CSVENSYEQYF

abundance: NA
j_gene: TRBJ1-1
v_gene: TRBV10-2
d_gene: NA
len: 14
CDR3nt: TGCGCCAGCAGTGAGTCGTGGGGGAACACTGAAGCTTTCTTT
CDR3aa: CASSESWGNTEAFF

abundance: NA
j_gene: TRBJ2-1
v_gene: TRBV30
d_gene: NA
len: 16
CDR3nt: TGTGCCTGGAGATCCCTTAGGGGGAGCTCCTACAATGAGCAGTTCTTC
CDR3aa: CAWRSLRGSSYNEQFF

abundance: NA
j_gene: TRBJ2-3
v_gene: TRBV6-5
d_gene: NA
len: 14
CDR3nt: TGTGCCAGCAGATTGAGCGGACTCACAGATACGCAGTATTTT
CDR3aa: CASRLSGLTDTQYF

abundance: NA
j_gene: TRBJ2-4
v_gene: TRBV4-3
d_gene: NA
len: 15
CDR3nt: TGCGCCAGCAGCCAAGATCTTTTAGCCAAAAACATTCAGTACTTC
CDR3aa: CASSQDLLAKNIQYF

abundance: once
j_gene: TRBJ1-3
v_gene: TRBV27
d_gene: NA
len: 13
CDR3nt: TGTGCCACCCCCGACAGCTTCGGAAACACCATATATTTT
CDR3aa: CATPDSFGNTIYF

abundance: NA
j_gene: TRBJ2-2
v_gene: TRBV18
d_gene: NA
len: 15
CDR3nt: TGTGCCAGCTCACCCCAACAGGGAGACACCGGGGAGCTGTTTTTT
CDR3aa: CASSPQQGDTGELFF

abundance: NA
j_gene: TRBJ2-2
v_gene: TRBV2
d_gene: TRBD1
len: 15
CDR3nt: TGTGCCAGTGGGAGCCAGGGGGTGAACACCGGGGAGCTGTTTTTT
CDR3aa: CASGSQGVNTGELFF

abundance: few
j_gene: TRBJ1-2
v_gene: TRBV5-1
d_gene: NA
len: 12
CDR3nt: TGCGCCAGCAGCTTGGCAGGGTATGGCTACACCTTC
CDR3aa: CASSLAGYGYTF

abundance: NA
j_gene: TRBJ2-5
v_gene: TRBV7-2
d_gene: NA
len: 12
CDR3nt: TGTGCCAGCAGCTTTTCCGGAGAGACCCAGTACTTC
CDR3aa: CASSFSGETQYF

abundance: NA
j_gene: TRBJ2-6
v_gene: TRBV29-1
d_gene: NA
len: 15
CDR3nt: TGCAGCGTTGAACCAGGGAAAAGTGGGGCCAACGTCCTGACTTTC
CDR3aa: CSVEPGKSGANVLTF

abundance: NA
j_gene: TRBJ2-7
v_gene: TRBV19
d_gene: TRBD1
len: 16
CDR3nt: TGTGCCAGTAGCCGCCTTACAGGGGCTATGACCTACGAGCAGTACTTC
CDR3aa: CASSRLTGAMTYEQYF

abundance: NA
j_gene: TRBJ2-7
v_gene: TRBV24-1
d_gene: TRBD2
len: 16
CDR3nt: TGTGCCACCAGTGCCCTGAGGACTAGCGGGGGATACGAGCAGTACTTC
CDR3aa: CATSALRTSGGYEQYF

abundance: NA
j_gene: TRBJ1-1
v_gene: TRBV7-2
d_gene: NA
len: 13
CDR3nt: TGTGCCAGCAGGACCGGACTAAACACTGAAGCTTTCTTT
CDR3aa: CASRTGLNTEAFF

abundance: once
j_gene: TRBJ1-5
v_gene: TRBV1
d_gene: NA
len: 15
CDR3nt: TGCACCAGCAGCCAAGCCCGGTTTAGCAATCAGCCCCAGCATTTT
CDR3aa: CTSSQARFSNQPQHF

abundance: NA
j_gene: TRBJ2-1
v_gene: TRBV9
d_gene: NA
len: 17
CDR3nt: TGTGCCAGCAGCCTTAATCTGGACAGACTACTCTACAATGAGCAGTTCTTC
CDR3aa: CASSLNLDRLLYNEQFF

abundance: NA
j_gene: TRBJ2-3
v_gene: TRBV28
d_gene: NA
len: 13
CDR3nt: TGTGCCAGCAGTTTACGGGGTCCAGATACGCAGTATTTT
CDR3aa: CASSLRGPDTQYF

abundance: NA
j_gene: TRBJ2-7
v_gene: TRBV11-2
d_gene: NA
len: 14
CDR3nt: TGTGCCAGCAGCTTCGGGGGTCTGTCCTACGAGCAGTACTTC
CDR3aa: CASSFGGLSYEQYF

abundance: NA
j_gene: TRBJ2-2
v_gene: TRBV24-1
d_gene: NA
len: 13
CDR3nt: TGTGCCACCAGTGAAGACGGCAGCGGGGAGCTGTTTTTT
CDR3aa: CATSEDGSGELFF

abundance: NA
j_gene: TRBJ2-3
v_gene: TRBV7-3
d_gene: NA
len: 11
CDR3nt: TGTGCCAGCAAGGGGGGAGATACGCAGTATTTT
CDR3aa: CASKGGDTQYF

abundance: NA
j_gene: TRBJ2-7
v_gene: TRBV28
d_gene: NA
len: 13
CDR3nt: TGTGCCAGCAGTTTAGGCAGGATTAACGAGCAGTACTTC
CDR3aa: CASSLGRINEQYF

abundance: NA
j_gene: TRBJ2-5
v_gene: TRBV29-1
d_gene: TRBD1
len: 14
CDR3nt: TGCAGCGTACCACGGGACAGGGGATGGGAGACCCAGTACTTC
CDR3aa: CSVPRDRGWETQYF

abundance: NA
j_gene: TRBJ2-3
v_gene: TRBV19
d_gene: TRBD2
len: 15
CDR3nt: TGTGCCGCCAGGACTAGCGGGCCTAGCACAGATACGCAGTATTTT
CDR3aa: CAARTSGPSTDTQYF

abundance: NA
j_gene: TRBJ2-2
v_gene: TRBV10-1
d_gene: TRBD1
len: 15
CDR3nt: TGCGCCAGCAGAGCCGGGACAGGGGATACCGGGGAGCTGTTTTTT
CDR3aa: CASRAGTGDTGELFF

abundance: NA
j_gene: TRBJ2-2
v_gene: TRBV7-2
d_gene: NA
len: 15
CDR3nt: TGTGCCAGCAGCCCCCAGGTTGGGAACACCGGGGAGCTGTTTTTT
CDR3aa: CASSPQVGNTGELFF

abundance: NA
j_gene: TRBJ1-6
v_gene: TRBV28
d_gene: NA
len: 13
CDR3nt: TGTGCCAGCAGCGGCGGGATGGGGGGACCCCTCCACTTT
CDR3aa: CASSGGMGGPLHF

abundance: NA
j_gene: TRBJ2-1
v_gene: TRBV3-1/TRBV3-2
d_gene: TRBD1
len: 15
CDR3nt: TGTGCCAGCAGCCAAGAGTCGGGACAGGGGAATGAGCAGTTCTTC
CDR3aa: CASSQESGQGNEQFF

abundance: NA
j_gene: TRBJ2-7
v_gene: TRBV5-1
d_gene: TRBD2
len: 14
CDR3nt: TGCGCCAGCAGCCCCGGACTAGTACTTGGCGAGCAGTACTTC
CDR3aa: CASSPGLVLGEQYF

abundance: NA
j_gene: TRBJ2-7
v_gene: TRBV12-3/TRBV12-4
d_gene: TRBD2
len: 13
CDR3nt: TGTGCCAGCAGACTAGCGGTCTCCTACGAGCAGTACTTC
CDR3aa: CASRLAVSYEQYF

abundance: NA
j_gene: TRBJ2-1
v_gene: TRBV7-9
d_gene: NA
len: 13
CDR3nt: TGTGCCAGCAGCTCGGGCCGGGACAATGAGCAGTTCTTC
CDR3aa: CASSSGRDNEQFF

abundance: NA
j_gene: TRBJ1-3
v_gene: TRBV7-9
d_gene: TRBD1
len: 13
CDR3nt: TGTGCCAGCAGCCCTGGGACAGTGGACACCATATATTTT
CDR3aa: CASSPGTVDTIYF

abundance: NA
j_gene: TRBJ1-1
v_gene: TRBV5-4
d_gene: NA
len: 13
CDR3nt: TGTGCCAGCAGCTTGGAGGAAAACACTGAAGCTTTCTTT
CDR3aa: CASSLEENTEAFF

abundance: NA
j_gene: TRBJ2-2
v_gene: TRBV19
d_gene: TRBD2
len: 17
CDR3nt: TGTGCCAGTAGTCGACTAGCGGGAGGGCCGGGCACCGGGGAGCTGTTTTTT
CDR3aa: CASSRLAGGPGTGELFF

abundance: NA
j_gene: TRBJ2-3
v_gene: TRBV7-3
d_gene: TRBD2
len: 15
CDR3nt: TGTGCCAGCAGCTCGAAGCGGGACCTCCCAGATACGCAGTATTTT
CDR3aa: CASSSKRDLPDTQYF

abundance: NA
j_gene: TRBJ2-1
v_gene: TRBV9
d_gene: NA
len: 17
CDR3nt: TGTGCCAGCAGCCCAGGAGTCCTGGCAGGGTCCTACAATGAGCAGTTCTTC
CDR3aa: CASSPGVLAGSYNEQFF

abundance: once
j_gene: TRBJ2-7
v_gene: TRBV27
d_gene: TRBD1
len: 15
CDR3nt: TGTGCCAGCAGAGCTCCGGGACAGGCGCTTTACGAGCAGTACTTC
CDR3aa: CASRAPGQALYEQYF

abundance: NA
j_gene: TRBJ2-3
v_gene: TRBV6-4
d_gene: TRBD2
len: 14
CDR3nt: TGTGCCAGCAGTGACTCGGGAGGGACAGATACGCAGTATTTT
CDR3aa: CASSDSGGTDTQYF

abundance: NA
j_gene: TRBJ2-3
v_gene: TRBV24-1
d_gene: NA
len: 17
CDR3nt: TGTGCCACCAGTGACTCTTCCGGGATACTAAGCACAGATACGCAGTATTTT
CDR3aa: CATSDSSGILSTDTQYF

abundance: NA
j_gene: TRBJ2-6
v_gene: TRBV2
d_gene: NA
len: 16
CDR3nt: TGTGCCTCCAGGAAGGTTTCGTACTCTGGGGCCAACGTCCTGACTTTC
CDR3aa: CASRKVSYSGANVLTF

abundance: NA
j_gene: TRBJ1-2
v_gene: TRBV27
d_gene: NA
len: 13
CDR3nt: TGTGCCAGCAGACGTAATGGGTACTATGGCTACACCTTC
CDR3aa: CASRRNGYYGYTF

abundance: once
j_gene: TRBJ1-1
v_gene: TRBV5-1
d_gene: TRBD1
len: 16
CDR3nt: TGCGCCAGCAGCAGGTCGGACAGGAGATTGAACACTGAAGCTTTCTTT
CDR3aa: CASSRSDRRLNTEAFF

abundance: NA
j_gene: TRBJ2-3
v_gene: TRBV28
d_gene: NA
len: 13
CDR3nt: TGTGCCAGCAGTGACTCAAGCACAGATACGCAGTATTTT
CDR3aa: CASSDSSTDTQYF

abundance: NA
j_gene: TRBJ2-5
v_gene: TRBV3-1/TRBV3-2
d_gene: NA
len: 16
CDR3nt: TGTGCCAGCACCCAGCGTGGGCGGGAAGTCGCAGAGACCCAGTACTTC
CDR3aa: CASTQRGREVAETQYF